This T cell receptor beta chain was identified during a study of follicular helper T cells after annual influenza vaccination (dated by TCRdb to about 2017). Background on the whole study: Blood was collected on days 0, 7 and 28 after each seasonal influenza vaccination. To look at recall of cTfh clones, some subjects were tracked through successive annual vaccinations covering the 2013-2014, 2014-2015 and 2015-2016 seasons. One week after vaccination, a second recruited cohort of eleven to twelve subjects (Table S1) displayed a similar ICOS+CD38+ cTfh response. Multi-year samples were obtained from about 6 subjects, with two vaccination seasons covered for four subjects and three seasons covered for two subjects. Samples from 2013-2014 were cryopreserved, whereas samples from about 2015 were processed immediately after collection.

The CDR3 runs 15 residues from the cysteine to the phenylalanine. Only the CDR3 DNA stays, 45 bases, in frame from base 1. The germline ends are 12 bases apart after V is trimmed by 0 bases and J by 6 bases. Reading the germline V gene gives CDR1 SGHTA and CDR2 FQGNSA. Overall study outcomes, separate from this receptor: Day 7 ICOS+CD38+ clones were most often found later in ICOS-CD38- cTfh, suggesting that subset may serve as a memory reservoir. Rare clonotypes could not be sampled because productive TCRB sequences were recovered from only about 9.5-23% of the analyzed cells. ICOS+CD38+ cTfh clonality correlated with the frequency of that population, and its change correlated with the change in circulating plasmablast frequency. With successive annual vaccinations, a recurrent oligoclonal ICOS+CD38+ cTfh response was recalled, and this response contained tetramer and AIM influenza-specific clonotypes.

The meaning of the sample's time point label: 2013-2014 season, 7 days after vaccination. Adults were given seasonal inactivated influenza vaccine (Fluvarix), and sorted blood CD4 subsets were followed by TCRB sequencing before and after vaccination. To be eligible, subjects had to live in the community and must not have received influenza vaccine in the previous 6 months. Influenza vaccine contraindications, substance abuse, HIV/AIDS, active malignancy, immunomodulatory medication and active illness such as respiratory infection were included among the exclusion criteria. Between 40 and 100 mL of blood was sampled per time point. Circulating Tfh were defined as non-naive CD4+CXCR5+PD-1+ cells and sorted into ICOS+CD38+ and ICOS-CD38- fractions. PBMC were isolated using Ficoll-Paque PLUS or SepMate separation. Before DNA extraction, cell subsets were sorted from PBMC on a BD FACS Aria. Libraries came from the immunoSEQ multiplex PCR assay. Adaptive Biotechnologies carried out TCRB amplification, library preparation, sequencing and preliminary bioinformatics at Survey level resolution. For TCRB sequencing, genomic DNA from sorted cTfh populations was amplified by multiplex PCR. From the authors' description of their analysis: Clonality was calculated in R as 1 minus normalized Shannon entropy, and the Gini index was computed with the R package ineq. Overlap score was the summed counts of shared sequences divided by total counts of all sequences in both compared samples. The significance of shared clonotypes was tested with Fisher's exact test, assuming a theoretical repertoire of 10^7 TCRB sequences. TCRdb mirrors the immuneACCESS table, restricted to in-frame sequences. Some clones are absent from its copies; in checked studies, under half trace to an unresolved V gene, and the reason for the others is unknown. V and J calls and clone size are those listed in that table; D and trimming were worked out from the DNA. For this sample there are nearly 9,000 clones; 65% to 85% appear just once. The ten most abundant clones make up 3% of the sample.

Remarks on this clone: It has no known antigen specificity. No much larger clonotype is one base removed from it; base qualities were not supplied.

This sequence uses TRBV7-2 and TRBJ2-1; no D gene can be assigned with confidence. This receptor was identified in an adult who received the influenza vaccine. The starting material was CXCR5+ CD38- circulating T follicular helper cells from blood, obtained 7 days after influenza vaccination. The sample's cell subset or site, from its label and the paper: circulating Tfh, non-naive CD4+CXCR5+PD-1+ (ICOS+CD38+ or ICOS-CD38-). CDR3 reads: CASSLAHGLTNEQFF. In nucleotide form, the sequence is TGTGCCAGCAGCTTAGCGCACGGCTTAACCAATGAGCAGTTCTTC.